The T cell receptor (beta chain) under discussion was sequenced for a study of human T cells and chemical hapten exposure. Study overall: Sensitization employed 2% DPC on around 2 cm by around 2 cm of upper inner arm skin.

The CDR3 loop spans 13 amino acids. Germline V gene sequence: CDR1 MNHNS, CDR2 SASEGT. One entry per CDR3 protein results from TCRdb running MiXCR on the RACE reads. The table shows approximately 400,000 distinct CDR3 sequences, with 4.5% to 6% occurring only once. Study-wide points: Patch test score rose with PT1 expanded TCRs, significant at 8, 16, 32, not 4.

The time point was: pre-sensitization, week 0. Documented treatment: therapeutic diphenylcyclopropenone sensitization with weekly scalp DPC. Alopecia patients, 18 to 70 years old and DPC-suitable, served as donors. About this clonotype itself: Its target is not known.

The sample in question was whole blood, obtained in connection with sensitization to the hapten diphenylcyclopropenone (DPC). This clonotype was obtained from a woman aged 45-65 years with alopecia areata. Some clones in this sample may be carry-over from other donors' samples. J is TRBJ1-1 and V is TRBV6-1; no clear D. CDR3 nucleotide sequence: TGTGCTCTTGGAGCCACCTTTAACACTGAAGCTTTCTTT. Translated: CALGATFNTEAFF.